The rows below give T cell receptor beta chains drawn from one sample of a study of regulatory T cells in long-lasting Graves disease. One entry per CDR3 protein results from TCRdb running MiXCR on the multiplex PCR reads. The profile shows more than 400,000 distinct CDR3 sequences, under 20% of them singletons. This same sample was also taken into another study, of T cells in Graves' hyperthyroidism and ophthalmopathy.

The sequencing used peripheral blood mononuclear cells (PBMCs), collected at new diagnosis, from a patient treated with antithyroid drugs. The receptors derive from a middle-aged man with Graves disease. CDR3s include the opening cysteine and the closing phenylalanine or tryptophan. The D gene is left open where the match is weak. Clone size is not always given. Where it is, it says once, few, many or a class for expanded clones.

j_gene: TRBJ1-4; abundance: few; v_gene: TRBV7-9; d_gene: -; CDR3aa: CASSAIPTGWTNEKLFF; CDR3nt: TGTGCCAGCAGCGCTATCCCTACAGGGTGGACAAATGAAAAACTGTTTTTT
j_gene: TRBJ1-2; abundance: many; v_gene: TRBV7-2; d_gene: -; CDR3aa: CASRTNLNYGYTF; CDR3nt: TGTGCCAGCAGGACCAACCTCAACTATGGCTACACCTTC
j_gene: TRBJ1-2; abundance: -; v_gene: TRBV20-1; d_gene: TRBD1; CDR3aa: CSARDEGADYGYTF; CDR3nt: TGCAGTGCTAGAGATGAGGGGGCTGACTATGGCTACACCTTC
j_gene: TRBJ2-7; abundance: many; v_gene: TRBV10-3; d_gene: TRBD2; CDR3aa: CAISEIRLAGARRYEQYF; CDR3nt: TGTGCCATCAGTGAAATTAGGCTAGCGGGAGCCCGTCGCTACGAGCAGTACTTC
j_gene: TRBJ2-2; abundance: -; v_gene: TRBV10-2; d_gene: -; CDR3aa: CASRTGASTGELFF; CDR3nt: TGCGCCAGCAGGACCGGGGCAAGCACCGGGGAGCTGTTTTTT
j_gene: TRBJ1-2; abundance: -; v_gene: TRBV15; d_gene: TRBD1; CDR3aa: CATSRDTAGGYGYTF; CDR3nt: TGTGCCACCAGCAGAGATACGGCAGGGGGCTATGGCTACACCTTC
j_gene: TRBJ1-1; abundance: few; v_gene: TRBV12-5; d_gene: TRBD1; CDR3aa: CASGPTGMNTEAFF; CDR3nt: TGTGCTAGTGGGCCGACAGGGATGAACACTGAAGCTTTCTTT
j_gene: TRBJ2-7; abundance: -; v_gene: TRBV12-3/TRBV12-4; d_gene: TRBD2; CDR3aa: CASSRSGSRAYEQYF; CDR3nt: TGTGCCAGCAGTCGTAGCGGGAGTCGGGCCTACGAGCAGTACTTC
j_gene: TRBJ2-1; abundance: many; v_gene: TRBV27; d_gene: -; CDR3aa: CASSQGLVYNEQFF; CDR3nt: TGTGCCAGCTCTCAAGGTCTAGTATACAATGAGCAGTTCTTC
j_gene: TRBJ2-3; abundance: many; v_gene: TRBV20-1; d_gene: TRBD2; CDR3aa: CSATRQEPGLAGGGADTQYF; CDR3nt: TGCAGTGCTACCCGACAGGAACCGGGACTAGCGGGGGGGGGTGCAGATACGCAGTATTTT
j_gene: TRBJ2-3; abundance: many; v_gene: TRBV11-2; d_gene: TRBD1; CDR3aa: CASSLSSLGGAGSTDTQYF; CDR3nt: TGTGCCAGCAGCTTATCAAGCCTAGGGGGCGCGGGTAGCACAGATACGCAGTATTTT
j_gene: TRBJ1-2; abundance: many; v_gene: TRBV3-1; d_gene: -; CDR3aa: CASSQAYGQRLSYYGYTF; CDR3nt: TGTGCCAGCAGCCAAGCTTACGGACAGCGGCTATCTTACTATGGCTACACCTTC
j_gene: TRBJ1-2; abundance: once; v_gene: TRBV12-5; d_gene: TRBD1; CDR3aa: CASHQGALGGYTF; CDR3nt: TGTGCTAGTCATCAGGGGGCACTCGGGGGCTACACCTTC
j_gene: TRBJ2-1; abundance: -; v_gene: TRBV20-1; d_gene: TRBD2; CDR3aa: CSARAPAGGDEQFF; CDR3nt: TGCAGTGCTAGAGCCCCAGCGGGGGGGGATGAGCAGTTCTTC
j_gene: TRBJ1-5; abundance: many; v_gene: TRBV12-3/TRBV12-4; d_gene: -; CDR3aa: CASSRRSNQPQHF; CDR3nt: TGTGCCAGCAGCCGACGGAGCAATCAGCCCCAGCATTTT
j_gene: TRBJ2-1; abundance: many; v_gene: TRBV24-1; d_gene: -; CDR3aa: CATSDWGGEQFF; CDR3nt: TGTGCCACCAGTGATTGGGGCGGGGAGCAGTTCTTC
j_gene: TRBJ1-2; abundance: many; v_gene: TRBV5-4; d_gene: TRBD1; CDR3aa: CASHDQGGPYGYTF; CDR3nt: TGTGCCAGCCACGACCAGGGGGGACCCTATGGCTACACCTTC
j_gene: TRBJ2-1; abundance: -; v_gene: TRBV12-3/TRBV12-4; d_gene: -; CDR3aa: CASTPEWGGYNEQFF; CDR3nt: TGTGCCAGCACTCCAGAATGGGGCGGGTACAATGAGCAGTTCTTC
j_gene: TRBJ2-5; abundance: many; v_gene: TRBV7-2; d_gene: -; CDR3aa: CASSLGGSQETQYF; CDR3nt: TGTGCCAGCAGTTTAGGCGGGTCCCAAGAGACCCAGTACTTC
j_gene: TRBJ2-7; abundance: -; v_gene: TRBV27; d_gene: -; CDR3aa: CASSLYWESYEQYF; CDR3nt: TGTGCCAGCAGTTTATATTGGGAGTCCTACGAGCAGTACTTC
j_gene: TRBJ2-1; abundance: few; v_gene: TRBV10-1; d_gene: -; CDR3aa: CASSSPRGSGRNEQFF; CDR3nt: TGCGCCAGCAGCAGTCCCAGGGGCAGTGGGCGCAATGAGCAGTTCTTC
j_gene: TRBJ2-1; abundance: many; v_gene: TRBV6-1; d_gene: TRBD2; CDR3aa: CASSPGLAGEGAKFF; CDR3nt: TGTGCCAGCAGCCCGGGACTAGCGGGAGAGGGGGCTAAGTTCTTC
j_gene: TRBJ2-2; abundance: few; v_gene: TRBV7-2; d_gene: -; CDR3aa: CASSLILTSLGGELFF; CDR3nt: TGTGCCAGCAGCTTAATTCTTACTAGCCTGGGCGGGGAGCTGTTTTTT
j_gene: TRBJ1-1; abundance: few; v_gene: TRBV3-1; d_gene: -; CDR3aa: CASSRAGVGTEAFF; CDR3nt: TGTGCCAGCAGCCGAGCAGGGGTCGGCACTGAAGCTTTCTTT
j_gene: TRBJ1-2; abundance: few; v_gene: TRBV30; d_gene: TRBD1; CDR3aa: CAWSHRGYGYTF; CDR3nt: TGTGCCTGGAGTCACAGGGGCTATGGCTACACCTTC